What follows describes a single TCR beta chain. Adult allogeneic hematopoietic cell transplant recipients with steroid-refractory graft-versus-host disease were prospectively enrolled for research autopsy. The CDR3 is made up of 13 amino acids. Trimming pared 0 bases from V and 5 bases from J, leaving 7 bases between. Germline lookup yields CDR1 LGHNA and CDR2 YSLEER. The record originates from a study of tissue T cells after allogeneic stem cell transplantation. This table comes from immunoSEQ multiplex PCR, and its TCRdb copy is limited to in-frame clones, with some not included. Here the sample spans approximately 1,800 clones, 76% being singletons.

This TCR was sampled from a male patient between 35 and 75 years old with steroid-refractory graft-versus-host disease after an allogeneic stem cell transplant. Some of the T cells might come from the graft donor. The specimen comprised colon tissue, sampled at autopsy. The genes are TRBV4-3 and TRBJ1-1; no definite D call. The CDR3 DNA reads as TGCGCCAGCAGCCAAGATCAAGGAACTGAAGCTTTCTTT. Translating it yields CASSQDQGTEAFF.